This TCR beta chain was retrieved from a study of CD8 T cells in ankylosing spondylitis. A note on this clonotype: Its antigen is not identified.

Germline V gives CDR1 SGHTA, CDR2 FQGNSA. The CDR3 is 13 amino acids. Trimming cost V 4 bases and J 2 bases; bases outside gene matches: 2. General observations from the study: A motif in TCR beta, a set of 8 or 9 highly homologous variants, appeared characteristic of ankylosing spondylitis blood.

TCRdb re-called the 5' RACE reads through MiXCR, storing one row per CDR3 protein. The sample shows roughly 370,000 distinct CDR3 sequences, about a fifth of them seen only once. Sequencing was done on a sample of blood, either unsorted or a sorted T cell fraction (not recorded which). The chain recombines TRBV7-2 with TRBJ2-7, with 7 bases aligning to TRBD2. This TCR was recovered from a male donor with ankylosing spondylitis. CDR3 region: CASSSGLPYEQYF. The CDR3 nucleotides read TGTGCCAGCAGCTCGGGACTACCCTACGAGCAGTACTTC.